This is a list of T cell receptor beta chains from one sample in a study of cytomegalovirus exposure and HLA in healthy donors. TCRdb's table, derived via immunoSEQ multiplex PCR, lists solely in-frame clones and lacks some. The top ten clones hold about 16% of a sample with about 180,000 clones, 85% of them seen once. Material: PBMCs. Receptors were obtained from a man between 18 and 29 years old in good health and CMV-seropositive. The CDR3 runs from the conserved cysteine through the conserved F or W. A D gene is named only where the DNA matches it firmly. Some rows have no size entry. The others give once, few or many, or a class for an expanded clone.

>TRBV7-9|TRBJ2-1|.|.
TGTGCCAGCAGCTTAGTGGCCGGCGGCCCCACCAACAATGAGCAGTTCTTC
CASSLVAGGPTNNEQFF
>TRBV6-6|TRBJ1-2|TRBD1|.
TGTGCCAGCAGTTCCTTGCAACAGGGGGCAGGGGGCTACACCTTC
CASSSLQQGAGGYTF
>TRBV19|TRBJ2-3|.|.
TGTGCCAGTAGTTACACAGATACGCAGTATTTT
CASSYTDTQYF
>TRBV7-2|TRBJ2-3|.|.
TGTGCCAGCACACCCTCCCGCGGATACACAGATACGCAGTATTTT
CASTPSRGYTDTQYF
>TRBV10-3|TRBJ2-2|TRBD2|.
TGTGCCATCCGGGGACTAGCGGGGGGACCTAACACCGGGGAGCTGTTTTTT
CAIRGLAGGPNTGELFF
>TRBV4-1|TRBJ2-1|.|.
TGCGCCAGCAGCCAAGGGACTGCTTCCTACAATGAGCAGTTCTTC
CASSQGTASYNEQFF
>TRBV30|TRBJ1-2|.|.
TGTGCCTGGAGTGTAGGCGCGGGGGGGGATGGCTACACCTTC
CAWSVGAGGDGYTF
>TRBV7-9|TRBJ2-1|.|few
TGTGCCAGCAGGCCTCGGGACAACGTGGCTGAGCAGTTCTTC
CASRPRDNVAEQFF
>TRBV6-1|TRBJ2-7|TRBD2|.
TGTGCCAGCAGTGCTGCTAGCGGGAAGTCCGACGAGCAGTACTTC
CASSAASGKSDEQYF
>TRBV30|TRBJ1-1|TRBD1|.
TGTGCCTGGAGTGTCGGGACAGGGGCAATAGCGAACACTGAAGCTTTCTTT
CAWSVGTGAIANTEAFF
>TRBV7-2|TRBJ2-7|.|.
TGTGCCAGCAGCCGGGGCAGGGGCTCCTACGAGCAGTACTTC
CASSRGRGSYEQYF
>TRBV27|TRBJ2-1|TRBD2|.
TGTGCCAGCAGTTTGAGAGCGGGAGTATACAATGAGCAGTTCTTC
CASSLRAGVYNEQFF
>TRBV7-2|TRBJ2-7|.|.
TGTGCCAGCAGCTTAGCCCCGGACAGTTCCTACGAGCAGTACTTC
CASSLAPDSSYEQYF
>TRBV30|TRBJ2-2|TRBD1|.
TGTGCCTGCAACGGACAGGGGAACACCGGGGAGCTGTTTTTT
CACNGQGNTGELFF
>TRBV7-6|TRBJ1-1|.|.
TGTGCCAGCAGCTTAAAAAGGGGCGGTGGAGAATACACTGAAGCTTTCTTT
CASSLKRGGGEYTEAFF
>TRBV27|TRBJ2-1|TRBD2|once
TGTGCCAGCAGTACCGGGACTAGCGGGACTAATGAGCAGTTCTTC
CASSTGTSGTNEQFF
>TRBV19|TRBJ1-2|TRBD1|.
TGTGCCAGTAGTATGAGCAGGGGGCAAGGCGTCTCTGGCTACACCTTC
CASSMSRGQGVSGYTF
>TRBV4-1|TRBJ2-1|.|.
TGCGCCAGCAGCCAAGATCCCAAACTCCTAGCCCGCGAGCAGTTCTTC
CASSQDPKLLAREQFF
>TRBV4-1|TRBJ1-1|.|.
TGCGCCAGCAGCCAAGATCTTCAGGTGGGCGGGGCTGAAGCTTTCTTT
CASSQDLQVGGAEAFF
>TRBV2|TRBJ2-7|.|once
TGTGCCAGCACCCTGCAGGGCTCCTACGAGCAGTACTTC
CASTLQGSYEQYF
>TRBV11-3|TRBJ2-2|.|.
TGTGCCAGCAGCTTATCAGGGGTTGGCGGGGAGCTGTTTTTT
CASSLSGVGGELFF
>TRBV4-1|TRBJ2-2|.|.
TGCGCCAGCAGCCAAGTTGGAGGGGCGGGCACCGGGGAGCTGTTTTTT
CASSQVGGAGTGELFF
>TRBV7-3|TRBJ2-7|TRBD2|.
TGTGCCAGCAGCTCGGGACTAGCGGGAAACTACGAGCAGTACTTC
CASSSGLAGNYEQYF
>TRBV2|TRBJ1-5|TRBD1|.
TGTGCCAGCAGCGACAGGGGCGATCAGCCCCAGCATTTT
CASSDRGDQPQHF
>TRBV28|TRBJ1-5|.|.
TGTGCCAGCAGTTTCAGTTTCTCTCAGCCCCAGCATTTT
CASSFSFSQPQHF
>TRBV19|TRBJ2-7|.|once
TGTGCCAGTAGTATTGGACAGTCGACCAACGAGCAGTACTTC
CASSIGQSTNEQYF
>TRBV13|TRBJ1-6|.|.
TGTGCCAGCAGCTTAGGTAGCTCACCCCTCCACTTT
CASSLGSSPLHF
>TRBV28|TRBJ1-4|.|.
TGTGCCAGCAGTTCCACAGGGTCGGGTGAAAAACTGTTTTTT
CASSSTGSGEKLFF
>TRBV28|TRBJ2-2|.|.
TGTGCCAGCAGTTTATTACGGGAGACCGGGGAGCTGTTTTTT
CASSLLRETGELFF
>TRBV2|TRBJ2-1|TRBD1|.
TGTGCCAGCGAAAGTCTCGGGACAGGGTTGAATGAGCAGTTCTTC
CASESLGTGLNEQFF
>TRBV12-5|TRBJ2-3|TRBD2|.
TGTGCTAGTGCCCCGGGACTAGCTGACCCAGATACGCAGTATTTT
CASAPGLADPDTQYF
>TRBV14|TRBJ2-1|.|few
TGTGCCAGCAGCCAAGCTGGGTACGGGATATCCTACAATGAGCAGTTCTTC
CASSQAGYGISYNEQFF
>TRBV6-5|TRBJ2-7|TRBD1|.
TGTGCCAGCAGTTATGGGACAGGGGGCCGCGAGCAGTACTTC
CASSYGTGGREQYF
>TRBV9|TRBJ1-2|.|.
TGTGCCAGCAGCGACCGACTAGGGGAAAGATCTTACGGCTACACCTTC
CASSDRLGERSYGYTF
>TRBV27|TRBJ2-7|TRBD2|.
TGTGCCAGCCGACTAGCGGCTGGCTCCTACGAGCAGTACTTC
CASRLAAGSYEQYF
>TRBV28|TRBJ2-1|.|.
TGTGCCAGCCTACCAACAAGCGGGCTCTACAATGAGCAGTTCTTC
CASLPTSGLYNEQFF
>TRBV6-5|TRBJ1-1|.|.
TGTGCCAGCAAACAGGACATGAACACTGAAGCTTTCTTT
CASKQDMNTEAFF
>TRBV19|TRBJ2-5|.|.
TGTGCCAGTAGTTCGGGCGGGGTCCCGGGGGCCCAGTACTTC
CASSSGGVPGAQYF
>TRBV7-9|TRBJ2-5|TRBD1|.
TGTGCCAGCAGCTTAAGGACAGGGGTAGAGACCCAGTACTTC
CASSLRTGVETQYF
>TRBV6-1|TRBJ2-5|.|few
TGTGCCAGCAGTTGGGGGATCGGGGGAGAGACCCAGTACTTC
CASSWGIGGETQYF
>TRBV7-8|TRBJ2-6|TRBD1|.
TGTGCCAGCAGCCCGAGGACAGGGGTAATGCGTGTGGGGGCCAACGTCCTGACTTTC
CASSPRTGVMRVGANVLTF
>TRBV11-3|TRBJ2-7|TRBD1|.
TGTGCCAGCAGCTTAGCGGGGGACAGGGGGTACGAGCAGTACTTC
CASSLAGDRGYEQYF
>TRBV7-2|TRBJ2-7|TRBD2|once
TGTGCCAGCAGCCTGGGGACTAGCGGTGGCTACGAGCAGTACTTC
CASSLGTSGGYEQYF
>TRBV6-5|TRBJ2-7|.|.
TGTGCCACCGCGCTGGGAGGCTCCTACGAGCAGTACTTC
CATALGGSYEQYF
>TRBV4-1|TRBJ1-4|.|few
TGCGCCAGCAGCCCGGGGGTCAGAACAACTAATGAAAAACTGTTTTTT
CASSPGVRTTNEKLFF
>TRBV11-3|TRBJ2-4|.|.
TGTGCCAGGTCCGTGGGCAGGGAATTTCCCCCGATAAGAGCCAAAAACATTCAGTACTTC
CARSVGREFPPIRAKNIQYF
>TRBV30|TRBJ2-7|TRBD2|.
TGTGCCTGGGCCGGGACTAGCGGGCGTAAGCAGTACTTC
CAWAGTSGRKQYF
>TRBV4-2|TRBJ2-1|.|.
TGTGCCAGCAGTCTCGGGACTCCCTACAATGAGCAGTTCTTC
CASSLGTPYNEQFF
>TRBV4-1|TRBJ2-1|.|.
TGCGCCAGCAGCCAAGATGCGAGGGTATCGTACAATGAGCAGTTCTTC
CASSQDARVSYNEQFF
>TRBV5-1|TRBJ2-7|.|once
TGCGCCAGCGGATCGGGACTGTTGAACGAGCAGTACTTC
CASGSGLLNEQYF
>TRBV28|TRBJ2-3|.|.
TGTGCCAGCAGTGATCCCGGGTTGCCAACAGATACGCAGTATTTT
CASSDPGLPTDTQYF
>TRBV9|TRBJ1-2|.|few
TGTGCCAGCAGCGAAGGGGGAAGCTATGGCTACACCTTC
CASSEGGSYGYTF
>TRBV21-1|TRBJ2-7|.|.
TGTGCCAGCAGCGTCCGGACAGCTACGCAGCAGTACTTC
CASSVRTATQQYF
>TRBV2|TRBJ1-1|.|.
TGTGCCAGCAGTGAAGATTTGGCGGGGAACACTGAAGCTTTCTTT
CASSEDLAGNTEAFF
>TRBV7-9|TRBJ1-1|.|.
TGTGCCAGCAGCTTAGTGGTCGGGCAGGGCGAAGCTTTCTTT
CASSLVVGQGEAFF
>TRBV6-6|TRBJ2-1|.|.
TGTGCCAGCAGTTTGGACAGTAACAATGAGCAGTTCTTC
CASSLDSNNEQFF
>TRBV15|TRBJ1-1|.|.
TGTGCCACCAGCACCCGACAGAGGACTGAAGCTTTCTTT
CATSTRQRTEAFF
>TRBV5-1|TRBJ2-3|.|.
TGCGCCAGCAGCTCGGAGGCTAGCGCGTTCACAGATACGCAGTATTTT
CASSSEASAFTDTQYF
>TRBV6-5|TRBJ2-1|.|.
TGTGCCAGCACCAAGGGGACTGGACTCAATGAGCAGTTCTTC
CASTKGTGLNEQFF
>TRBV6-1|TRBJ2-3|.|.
TGTGCCAGCAGTGAAGGACAGACAGATACGCAGTATTTT
CASSEGQTDTQYF